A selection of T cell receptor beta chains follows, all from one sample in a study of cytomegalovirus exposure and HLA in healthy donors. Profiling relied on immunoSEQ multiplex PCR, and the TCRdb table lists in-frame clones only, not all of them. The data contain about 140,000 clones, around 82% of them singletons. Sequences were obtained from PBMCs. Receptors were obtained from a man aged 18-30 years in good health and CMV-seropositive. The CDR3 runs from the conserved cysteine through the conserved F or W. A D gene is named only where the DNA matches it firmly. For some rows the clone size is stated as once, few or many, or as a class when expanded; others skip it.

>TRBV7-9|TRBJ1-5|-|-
CASSLGEVDQHF
TGTGCCAGCAGCTTAGGCGAGGTGGACCAGCATTTT
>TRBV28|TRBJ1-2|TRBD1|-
CASSSPGQDYGYTF
TGTGCCAGCAGTAGTCCGGGACAGGACTATGGCTACACCTTC
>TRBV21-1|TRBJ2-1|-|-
CASSRYRGQNEQFF
TGTGCCAGCAGCAGGTACAGGGGGCAGAATGAGCAGTTCTTC
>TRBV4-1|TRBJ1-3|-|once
CASSQDSSRVDTIYF
TGCGCCAGCAGCCAAGATTCGAGTCGAGTCGACACCATATATTTT
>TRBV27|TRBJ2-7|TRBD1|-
CASSVTGQDRYEQYF
TGTGCCAGCAGTGTCACGGGACAGGACCGCTACGAGCAGTACTTC
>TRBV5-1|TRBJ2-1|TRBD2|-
CASSTSGTSNNEQFF
TGCGCCAGCAGCACCTCCGGGACTAGCAACAATGAGCAGTTCTTC
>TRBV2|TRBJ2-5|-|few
CASSDEAEQYF
TGTGCCAGCAGTGACGAGGCGGAGCAGTACTTC
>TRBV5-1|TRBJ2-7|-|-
CASSGTGTPNYEQYF
TGCGCCAGCAGCGGTACGGGGACACCTAATTACGAGCAGTACTTC
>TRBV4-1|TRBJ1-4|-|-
CASSLLTRMEEKLFF
TGCGCCAGCAGCCTACTGACGAGGATGGAGGAAAAACTGTTTTTT
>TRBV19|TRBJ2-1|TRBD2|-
CASRLAGGAEQFF
TGTGCCTCAAGACTAGCGGGAGGGGCTGAGCAGTTCTTC
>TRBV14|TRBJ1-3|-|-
CASSRGLGDTPGNTIYF
TGTGCCAGCAGCCGGGGATTAGGGGATACTCCTGGAAACACCATATATTTT
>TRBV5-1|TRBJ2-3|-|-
CASSPTEVTYTQYF
TGCGCCAGCAGCCCCACGGAGGTAACTTATACGCAGTATTTT
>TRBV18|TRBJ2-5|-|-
CASSPPSGYQETQYF
TGTGCCAGCTCACCACCTTCAGGATATCAAGAGACCCAGTACTTC
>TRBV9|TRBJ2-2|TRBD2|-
CASSTPGTSGMTNTGELFF
TGTGCCAGCAGCACCCCCGGGACTAGCGGGATGACGAACACCGGGGAGCTGTTTTTT
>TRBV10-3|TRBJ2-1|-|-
CAISPDNLYNEQFF
TGTGCCATCAGTCCCGACAATCTCTACAATGAGCAGTTCTTC